In this sample, the clone carrying this TCR beta chain turned up a few times. Its antigen remains unknown. This record belongs to a study of T cell responses to AZD1222 COVID-19 vaccine. Study-level information: Analysis merged second doses at about 4 or about 12 weeks.

TCRdb's table, derived via immunoSEQ multiplex PCR, lists solely in-frame clones and lacks some. The sample has about 150,000 clones; 90% to 95% are singletons. Overall study results and limits: Spike-specific TCR repertoires showed rising breadth and depth after two AZD1222 doses. With dominance at 160-218 and 743-854, vaccine-associated CD4 TCRs spanned spike. All repertoire sampling was performed exclusively after the peak T cell response.

The material was peripheral blood, obtained on day 0 of AZD1222 vaccination. The TCR was taken from an adult in good health.

The CDR3: CASSILVPLGGGSYEQYF. The CDR3 nucleotides are TGTGCCAGTAGTATTTTGGTCCCCTTAGGAGGAGGCTCCTACGAGCAGTACTTC. The chain recombines TRBV19 with TRBJ2-7; possibly TRBD2 for D (5 bases). This CDR3 has 18 amino acids. Germline-derived CDR1 and CDR2 are LNHDA and SQIVND (reference sequence). Trimming removed 3 bases at V and 0 bases at J, with 21 bases between.